These 32 T cell receptor beta chains came from one sample sequenced in a study of T cell responses to AZD1222 COVID-19 vaccine. TCRdb's copy holds only in-frame clones and misses some; the assay was immunoSEQ multiplex PCR. The sample consists of approximately 180,000 clones, 80% to 90% of them appearing once. The material was peripheral blood, obtained on day 0 of AZD1222 vaccination. The source of these receptors is an adult in good health.

The chain combines TRBV5-1 with TRBJ1-3, with D maybe TRBD1 (5 bases). The ends were cut back, 3 bases at V and 0 bases at J, with 13 bases in the middle. This CDR3 is 16 amino acids long. Germline V CDR1 and CDR2: SGHRS, YFSETQ. The CDR3 DNA reads TGCGCCAGCAGCTCCTACCTAGGGGACTCTGGAAACACCATATATTTT. Amino acid sequence: CASSSYLGDSGNTIYF.

V usage is TRBV9 and J usage is TRBJ2-2, with 9 positions matching TRBD2. The CDR3 runs 14 residues. Per germline, CDR1 SGDLS and CDR2 YYNGEE. V lost 6 bases, J lost 4 bases, and 4 bases stayed unmatched. DNA for the CDR3: TGTGCCAGCAAGCGGGAGGAGAGCACCGGGGAGCTGTTTTTT. Translated, it gives CASKREESTGELFF.

The rearrangement joins TRBV7-2 to TRBJ1-4; D unresolved. Trimming took 3 bases from V and 7 from J, leaving 15 bases between them. CDR3 length: 15 residues. Germline V gene lookup returns CDR1 SGHTA and CDR2 FQGNSA. CDR3 coding DNA: TGTGCCAGCAGCTTGACCGGGGAGAGTGGTGAAAAACTGTTTTTT. Residues: CASSLTGESGEKLFF.

This clone was found a few times. V gene TRBV28 combines with J gene TRBJ2-7; 9 bases fit TRBD1. Germline trimming cut 4 bases from V and 5 bases from J; bases unmatched to any gene: 9. This CDR3 comprises 15 residues. The germline CDR1 and CDR2 sequences are MDHEN and SYDVKM. As DNA, the CDR3 is TGTGCCAGCAGTTCCCCGGGACAGGGAGCCGACGAGCAGTACTTC. This encodes CASSSPGQGADEQYF.

The chain employs TRBV28 and TRBJ2-7; D may be TRBD2 (5 bases). Germline CDR1 reads MDHEN; CDR2 reads SYDVKM. Trimming cost V 6 bases and J 7 bases, with 13 bases left between them. There are 12 residues in the CDR3. CDR3 coding DNA: TGTGCCAGCAGCCAAATGTCGGGAGAGCAGTACTTC. As protein: CASSQMSGEQYF.

The chain is built from TRBV28 and TRBJ2-1; 7 bases line up with TRBD2. Germline loops: CDR1 MDHEN, CDR2 SYDVKM. The CDR3 has 15 amino acids. The ends lost 2 bases at V and 7 bases at J; junction bases unmatched: 8. The CDR3 DNA is TGTGCCAGCAGTTTAGCGGGGGTCGGGGTTAATGAGCAGTTCTTC. Its protein product is CASSLAGVGVNEQFF. Full variable domain (outside the CDR3, taken from reference TRBV28 and TRBJ2-1): DVKVTQSSRYLVKRTGEKVFLECVQDMDHENMFWYRQDPGLGLRLIYFSYDVKMKEKGDIPEGYSVSREKKERFSLILESASTNQTSMYLCASSLAGVGVNEQFFGPGTRLTVL.

The chain employs TRBV5-5 and TRBJ1-1; a weak D match, TRBD1 (6 bases). Germline values: CDR1 SGHKS, CDR2 YYEKEE (reference sequence). This CDR3 has 14 residues. V was shortened by 3 bases and J by 0 bases, with 9 bases between the two germline ends. The CDR3, as DNA: TGTGCCAGCAGCTCAGGACAGTTGAACACTGAAGCTTTCTTT. It translates to CASSSGQLNTEAFF.

This clone was recorded once. V is TRBV3-1 (or the pseudogene TRBV3-2) and J is TRBJ2-5; 10 bases fit TRBD1. Germline lookup yields CDR1 LGHDT and CDR2 YNNKEL (reference sequence). The ends lost 4 bases at V and 2 bases at J; junction bases unmatched: 1. The CDR3 sequence is 14 residues long. CDR3 loop: CASSLGQGQETQYF. The DNA of the CDR3 is TGTGCCAGCAGCCTGGGACAGGGGCAAGAGACCCAGTACTTC.

V is TRBV12-3 or TRBV12-4 and J is TRBJ2-5; D not certain. Trimming pared 2 bases from V and 2 bases from J, leaving 6 bases between. This CDR3 region has 13 residues. The CDR3 DNA follows: TGTGCCAGCAGTTTAAGGGATCAAGAGACCCAGTACTTC. It translates to CASSLRDQETQYF.

The rearrangement links TRBV5-4 to TRBJ2-2, with D unresolved. The CDR3 has 15 amino acids. The germline V gene has CDR1 SGHNT and CDR2 YYREEE (reference sequence). V shed 2 bases and J shed 1 base, with 9 bases lying between them. The CDR3 sequence: CASSFGQENTGELFF. DNA for the CDR3: TGTGCCAGCAGCTTCGGTCAGGAGAACACCGGGGAGCTGTTTTTT.

The DNA for the CDR3 is TGTGCCAGCAGCCAATTGGACAGATCAAACATCTATGGCTACACCTTC. It specifies CASSQLDRSNIYGYTF. The rearrangement joins TRBV3-1 (or the pseudogene TRBV3-2) to TRBJ1-2, with D possibly TRBD1 on 6 matching bases. The CDR3 loop spans 16 amino acids. The V end was cut by 2 bases, the J end by 4 bases, with 17 bases between. Germline V gives CDR1 LGHDT, CDR2 YNNKEL (reference sequence).

This chain connects TRBV5-1 to TRBJ2-7; D ambiguous. Germline loops: CDR1 SGHRS, CDR2 YFSETQ. Trimming cost V 0 bases and J 4 bases, with 8 bases left between them. The CDR3 loop spans 13 amino acids. The CDR3 bases are TGCGCCAGCAGCTTGGATGTGGAGTACGAGCAGTACTTC. Translation gives CASSLDVEYEQYF.

The chain links TRBV19 to TRBJ2-7; possible D gene TRBD1, 6 bases. The CDR3 spans 11 residues. Germline V lookup: CDR1 LNHDA, CDR2 SQIVND (reference sequence). Trimming cost V 6 bases and J 3 bases, with 6 bases left between them. The CDR3 reads CASSRGYEQYF. The CDR3 region has the DNA TGTGCCAGTAGCAGGGGCTACGAGCAGTACTTC. The full variable domain, with the rest looked up from reference TRBV19 and TRBJ2-7, is DGGITQSPKYLFRKEGQNVTLSCEQNLNHDAMYWYRQDPGQGLRLIYYSQIVNDFQKGDIAEGYSVSREKKESFPLTVTSAQKNPTAFYLCASSRGYEQYFGPGTRLTVT.

In this sample, this clone turned up many times. Written as DNA, the CDR3 is TGTGCCAGCAGCTCTGGGCATGAAGCTTTCTTT. Protein product: CASSSGHEAFF. This chain connects TRBV7-9 to TRBJ1-1, with no clear D. Trimming took off 4 bases at V and 7 bases at J, with 7 bases between the two ends. Germline CDR1 and CDR2: SEHNR and FQNEAQ (reference sequence). The CDR3 length is 11 residues.

On this clone: Other DNA sequences in the sample encode the same CDR3. The chain couples TRBV7-2 to TRBJ1-5; no clear D gene. Trimming cost V 1 base and J 0 bases, with 4 bases left between them. The CDR3 length is 14 residues. The V gene's germline CDR1 is SGHTA and CDR2 FQGNSA. In nucleotides, the CDR3 is TGTGCCAGCAGCTTAGATTATAGCAATCAGCCCCAGCATTTT. This gives the protein CASSLDYSNQPQHF.

This chain links TRBV7-2 with TRBJ2-2; D is uncertain. Germline lookup yields CDR1 SGHTA and CDR2 FQGNSA. Trimming left V 1 base short and J 7 bases short, with 7 bases between. The CDR3 is 13 amino acids. The CDR3 DNA sequence: TGTGCCAGCAGCTTAGATGGGAACGGGGAGCTGTTTTTT. It specifies CASSLDGNGELFF.

The chain links TRBV5-1 to TRBJ2-7, with 7 bases lining up with TRBD1. Germline CDR1 reads SGHRS; CDR2 reads YFSETQ. Trimming took 2 bases from V and 2 from J; bases not matched to a gene: 4. CDR3 length: 14 residues. CDR3 amino acids: CASSFGQEPYEQYF. The CDR3 coding sequence is TGCGCCAGCAGCTTTGGACAGGAACCCTACGAGCAGTACTTC. Full variable domain (rest looked up from reference TRBV5-1 and TRBJ2-7): KAGVTQTPRYLIKTRGQQVTLSCSPISGHRSVSWYQQTPGQGLQFLFEYFSETQRNKGNFPGRFSGRQFSNSRSEMNVSTLELGDSALYLCASSFGQEPYEQYFGPGTRLTVT.

The chain employs TRBV30 and TRBJ2-7; weak D call: TRBD2 (5 bases). The CDR3 runs to 15 residues. V lost 0 bases and J 5 bases, leaving 17 bases between the germline ends. Germline V CDR1 and CDR2: GTSNPN, SVGIG (reference sequence). The CDR3 protein is CAWSVGGLRVDEQYF. The DNA for the CDR3 is TGTGCCTGGAGTGTAGGTGGACTCCGGGTTGACGAGCAGTACTTC.

The V and J genes are TRBV19 and TRBJ1-4; 7 bases are shared with TRBD1. This CDR3 is built from 16 residues. CDR1 and CDR2 (germline): LNHDA, SQIVND (reference sequence). V was clipped by 5 bases and J by 8 bases; unmatched bases: 14. The CDR3 bases are TGTGCCAGTAGTCCGACCCCACAGGGGATGGGAGAAAAACTGTTTTTT. This translates into CASSPTPQGMGEKLFF.

The chain is built from TRBV3-1 (or the pseudogene TRBV3-2) and TRBJ2-7, with D unresolved. Trimming removed 4 bases at V and 3 bases at J, with 7 bases between. This CDR3 spans 12 amino acids. Germline loops: CDR1 LGHDT, CDR2 YNNKEL (reference sequence). CDR3 in amino acids: CASSRTIYEQYF. Here the CDR3 DNA reads TGTGCCAGCAGCCGGACCATCTACGAGCAGTACTTC.

The count of this clone is one. J is TRBJ2-5 and V is TRBV10-1; 7 bases are shared with TRBD2. The CDR3 consists of 16 residues. CDR1 and CDR2 (germline): WNHNN, SYGVQD (reference sequence). Germline trimming cut 7 bases from V and 4 bases from J; bases unmatched to any gene: 15. For the CDR3, the DNA is TGCGCCAGCACCTCACGGGGAGGGGAGAAGGGAGAGACCCAGTACTTC. Protein product: CASTSRGGEKGETQYF.

The V call is TRBV5-1, the J call TRBJ2-7; 11 nucleotides agree with TRBD2. Germline V CDR1 and CDR2: SGHRS, YFSETQ. This CDR3 has 14 residues. The V and J ends lost 1 base and 6 bases, in that order; junction bases with no gene match: 3. The CDR3 bases are TGCGCCAGCAGCTTGCGGACTAGCGGGCTCGAGCAGTACTTC. Residues: CASSLRTSGLEQYF.

The J gene is TRBJ1-2, the V gene TRBV6-6; D is perhaps TRBD1 (5 bases). Trimming took off 10 bases at V and 0 bases at J, with 15 bases between the two ends. CDR3 length equals 14 residues. CDR1 and CDR2 (germline): MNHNY, SVGAGI (reference sequence). CDR3 protein: CATSTGGSNYGYTF. In nucleotides, the CDR3 is TGTGCCACCTCAACCGGGGGTTCTAACTATGGCTACACCTTC.

The chain uses TRBV30 and TRBJ2-7, with 7 bases that match TRBD2. CDR1 and CDR2 from the germline V gene are GTSNPN and SVGIG (reference sequence). V dropped 4 bases and J dropped 2; count of bases not matched to a gene: 8. CDR3 length: 14 amino acids. The chain's CDR3 is CAWTLGGVPYEQYF. CDR3 in DNA: TGTGCCTGGACCCTGGGGGGGGTCCCCTACGAGCAGTACTTC.

V is TRBV27 and J is TRBJ1-5, with D unclear. The germline V gene encodes CDR1 MNHEY and CDR2 SMNVEV (reference sequence). With 6 bases removed from V and 0 bases from J, the gap between germline ends came to 9 bases. The CDR3 runs 14 residues. The CDR3: CASRGLYSNQPQHF. CDR3 in DNA: TGTGCCAGCAGAGGACTCTATAGCAATCAGCCCCAGCATTTT.

This chain joins TRBV7-3 and TRBJ2-1; 10 nucleotides line up with TRBD2. V was clipped by 5 bases and J by 4 bases; unmatched bases: 8. Germline CDR1 and CDR2: SGHTA and FQGTGA. The length of the CDR3 is 16 residues. CDR3 coding DNA: TGTGCCAGCAGCCGTCAAGCGGGAGGGATTTACAATGAGCAGTTCTTC. Translated: CASSRQAGGIYNEQFF.

Here the CDR3 reads CASSHTKGQGGRGYTF. CDR3 DNA: TGTGCCAGCAGCCACACAAAGGGACAGGGTGGAAGAGGCTACACCTTC. V gene TRBV3-1 (or the pseudogene TRBV3-2) combines with J gene TRBJ1-2, with 9 bases that match TRBD1. This CDR3 is built from 16 residues. V lost 3 bases and J lost 8; bases outside the gene matches: 13. Germline V gene data show CDR1 as LGHDT and CDR2 as YNNKEL (reference sequence).

V usage is TRBV27 and J usage is TRBJ1-1; D remains unclear. The germline CDR1 and CDR2 sequences are MNHEY and SMNVEV (reference sequence). The ends were cut back, 4 bases at V and 0 bases at J, with 6 bases in the middle. The CDR3 spans 13 residues. The CDR3 region is CASSWYMNTEAFF. The CDR3 DNA follows: TGTGCCAGCAGTTGGTACATGAACACTGAAGCTTTCTTT.

V is TRBV4-1 and J is TRBJ2-3; 11 nucleotides align to TRBD2. Germline trimming cut 4 bases from V and 1 base from J; bases unmatched to any gene: 10. The CDR3 loop spans 18 amino acids. Germline assignment: CDR1 MGHRA and CDR2 YSYEKL. The CDR3 region is CASSRGTSGARGTDTQYF. CDR3 DNA sequence: TGCGCCAGCAGCCGAGGGACTAGCGGTGCCCGCGGCACAGATACGCAGTATTTT.

The gene calls are TRBV18 and TRBJ2-1; the D gene is possibly TRBD2 (7 bases). This CDR3 has 16 residues. Germline V CDR1 and CDR2: KGHSH, LQKENI. Trimming pared 3 bases from V and 5 bases from J, leaving 17 bases between. The CDR3 DNA is TGTGCCAGCTCACCCCCCAAGGGGGAGGGCCACAATGAGCAGTTCTTC. The encoded protein is CASSPPKGEGHNEQFF.

The rearrangement joins TRBV30 to TRBJ1-2; TRBD1 matches 9 bases. Germline trimming cut 3 bases from V and 4 bases from J; bases unmatched to any gene: 15. Germline V gene lookup returns CDR1 GTSNPN and CDR2 SVGIG (reference sequence). The CDR3 covers 17 residues. The CDR3 sequence is CAWRGRTGDGGGYGYTF. For the CDR3, the DNA is TGTGCCTGGAGGGGCAGGACAGGGGATGGCGGCGGCTATGGCTACACCTTC.

V is TRBV5-6 and J is TRBJ1-1; D not certain. V lost 6 bases to trimming and J lost 5 bases, with 14 bases between them. Germline V gives CDR1 SGHDT, CDR2 YYEEEE. This CDR3 is 13 amino acids long. CDR3 DNA sequence: TGTGCCAGCACCCCAGGAGGGTTGACTGAAGCTTTCTTT. This sequence encodes CASTPGGLTEAFF.